This T cell receptor (beta chain) was sequenced for a study of blood T cells in healthy people across ages. Germline CDR1 and CDR2: SEHNR and FQNEAQ (reference sequence). The CDR3 spans 13 residues. Together with a sample-barcoded 5' primer, a J-beta primer mix was included in a second PCR lasting roughly 6 to 12 cycles. CDR3-containing paired-end reads numbering at least 2.5 million came from each sample. TCRdb independently ran MiXCR on the 5' RACE reads; one entry per CDR3 protein. The table lists fewer than 2,000,000 distinct CDR3 sequences, about 35% of them singletons, with over 9% in the top ten. Of note for this clonotype: Its cognate antigen is unknown. Sequence at one end of the junction differs from germline and may be a read error.

Study-wide results and limits: Aged donors had fewer naive CD4+ cells and lower diversity than long-lived donors. A strong correlation between TCR beta diversity and naive T cell percentage was seen.

Each donor supplied approximately 10 milliliters of peripheral blood. Sequencing was carried out using blood. The chain is built from TRBV7-9 and TRBJ2-7; D is uncertain. This receptor was obtained from a young woman in good health. Written as DNA, the CDR3 is TGTGCCGGCAGCCTGGACGGGCCCTACGAGCAGTACTTC. Amino acids: CAGSLDGPYEQYF.